This T cell receptor (beta chain) was recorded in a study of blood T cell repertoires in COVID-19. The protocol was immunoSEQ multiplex PCR, while the TCRdb copy is restricted to in-frame clones and leaves out a portion. The sample shows around 270,000 clones, roughly 88% of them seen only once. Germline assignment: CDR1 SGHTA and CDR2 FQGNSA. V lost 0 bases and J lost 5, with 11 bases in between. This CDR3 spans 16 amino acids. This sequence joins TRBV7-2 and TRBJ1-6, with TRBD1 as a possible D gene (5 bases). Sequencing was carried out using PBMCs or T cells enriched from blood (not recorded which). The sequence came from a woman in her thirties or forties who had been exposed to COVID-19. The CDR3 loop is CASSLAQGMNNSPLHF. In DNA form, the CDR3 reads TGTGCCAGCAGCTTAGCCCAGGGTATGAATAATTCACCCCTCCACTTT.